This TCR beta chain was documented in a study of T cell changes during pregnancy in multiple sclerosis. Profiling relied on immunoSEQ multiplex PCR, and the TCRdb table lists in-frame clones only, not all of them. The data contain some 80,000 clones, roughly 96% of them singletons. After removal of 5 bases from V and 7 bases from J, the junction contained 12 bases not matched to a gene. The CDR3 contains 17 residues. Germline V lookup: CDR1 SGHVS, CDR2 FQNEAQ. The starting material was peripheral blood, obtained in the second trimester of pregnancy. The source of this sequence is a female donor with multiple sclerosis, enrolled in a pregnancy study. The V and J genes are TRBV7-8 and TRBJ1-5; TRBD1 aligns across 12 bases. The CDR3 DNA follows: TGTGCCAGCAGCGAGGGACAGGGGGCGCGGGGCGGGCAGCCCCAGCATTTT. Protein sequence: CASSEGQGARGGQPQHF.